A single sample gave rise to the 31 T cell receptor beta chains below, sequenced in a study of T cells after yellow fever vaccination. Via MiXCR, TCRdb re-called the 5' RACE reads, giving one row per CDR3 protein. The table shows about 320,000 distinct CDR3 sequences, with approximately 4.3% occurring only once. The sequencing here drew on PBMCs, taken 15 days after the yellow fever booster vaccination. The receptors derive from a young man who received the YFV17D yellow fever vaccine.

This clonotype showed up just a few times. The rearrangement links TRBV19 to TRBJ2-5; 8 bases fit TRBD1. Germline V gene data show CDR1 as LNHDA and CDR2 as SQIVND (reference sequence). CDR3 length: 14 amino acids. J was trimmed by 3 bases and V by 3 bases; bases with no gene match: 3. CDR3 coding DNA: TGTGCCAGTAGTATGAAACAGGGGGAAGAGACCCAGTACTTC. Translating it yields CASSMKQGEETQYF.

This clonotype was recorded at least ten times. V gene TRBV7-2 combines with J gene TRBJ1-3; 7 nucleotides line up with TRBD1. V dropped 6 bases and J dropped 4; count of bases not matched to a gene: 15. CDR1 SGHTA and CDR2 FQGNSA come from the germline V gene. The CDR3 sequence is 17 residues long. The CDR3 sequence is CASRGQGQIPAGNTIYF. In DNA form, the CDR3 reads TGTGCCAGCAGGGGGCAGGGACAGATACCAGCCGGAAACACCATATATTTT.

This clonotype was counted at least ten times. The J gene is TRBJ1-5, the V gene TRBV16, with D unresolved. The germline V gene encodes CDR1 KGHSY and CDR2 FQNENV. V lost 8 bases to trimming and J lost 7 bases, with 9 bases between them. The CDR3 spans 11 residues. CDR3 amino acids: CASGLGQPQHF. The CDR3 DNA reads TGTGCCAGCGGACTCGGACAGCCCCAGCATTTT.

This clonotype was observed many times. This chain links TRBV29-1 with TRBJ1-1; D not certain. Germline CDR1 SQVTM, CDR2 ANQGSEA. The CDR3 totals 13 residues. Trimming left V 3 bases short and J 0 bases short, with 8 bases between. The CDR3 spells CSVDKGLNTEAFF. In DNA, the CDR3 is TGCAGCGTTGATAAGGGATTGAACACTGAAGCTTTCTTT.

This chain joins TRBV2 and TRBJ1-6, with D uncertain. The V end lost 8 bases, the J end lost 0 bases, and 11 bases lay between the germline ends. In germline, CDR1 is SNHLY, CDR2 FYNNEI. This CDR3 region has 15 residues. This CDR3 is CASGGSSSYNSPLHF. The CDR3 region has the DNA TGTGCCAGCGGCGGTTCAAGCTCCTATAATTCACCCCTCCACTTT.

In its sample, this clonotype was seen a few times. The gene calls are TRBV27 and TRBJ2-3; D not resolved. Deletions cut 3 bases from V and 2 bases from J, with 12 bases between. Germline V gene lookup returns CDR1 MNHEY and CDR2 SMNVEV (reference sequence). This CDR3 spans 15 amino acids. The CDR3 DNA follows: TGTGCCAGCAGTTTCGCCCCTTTGCTCACAGATACGCAGTATTTT. Translation: CASSFAPLLTDTQYF.

This clonotype was seen repeatedly, ten times or more. This chain links TRBV4-3 with TRBJ1-3; TRBD1 might be the D (5 bases). In germline, CDR1 is LGHNA, CDR2 YSLEER. Trimming took 6 bases from V and 1 from J, leaving 10 bases between them. The CDR3 has 14 residues. The CDR3 here is CASSSGGSGNTIYF. CDR3 in DNA: TGCGCCAGCAGTTCCGGGGGGTCTGGAAACACCATATATTTT.

In its sample, this clonotype was seen a few times. The CDR3 spells CASSYRGDEKLFF. The CDR3 DNA follows: TGTGCCAGCAGTTATAGGGGCGACGAAAAACTGTTTTTT. The genes are TRBV6-5 and TRBJ1-4, with D possibly TRBD1 on 5 matching bases. CDR1 is MNHEY and CDR2 is SVGAGI in the germline V gene. The CDR3 is 13 residues long. The V end lost 3 bases, the J end lost 8 bases, and 10 bases lay between the germline ends.

This clonotype was seen more than once but under ten times. The rearrangement uses TRBV4-2 and TRBJ2-5; 10 nucleotides align to TRBD2. CDR3 size: 15 residues. Germline V gene data show CDR1 as LGHNA and CDR2 as YNFKEQ. V lost 1 base to trimming and J lost 1 base; unmatched junction nucleotides: 0. As DNA, the CDR3 is TGTGCCAGCAGCCAAGGGACTAGCGGCCAAGAGACCCAGTACTTC. Translated: CASSQGTSGQETQYF.

The chain links TRBV2 to TRBJ2-2; perhaps TRBD1 as D (5 bases). The germline CDR1 and CDR2 sequences are SNHLY and FYNNEI. V lost 6 bases and J lost 2, with 7 bases in between. The CDR3 contains 13 residues. The CDR3 loop reads CASSRDNTGELFF. The CDR3 DNA follows: TGTGCCAGCAGCAGGGATAACACCGGGGAGCTGTTTTTT.

The sample holds a few counts of this clonotype. The chain combines TRBV2 with TRBJ2-7; D is ambiguous. Trimming took off 0 bases at V and 6 bases at J, with 15 bases between the two ends. CDR3 length: 15 amino acids. Germline CDR1 and CDR2: SNHLY and FYNNEI. CDR3 region: CASSEALGRPLEQYF. CDR3 DNA: TGTGCCAGCAGTGAAGCGCTTGGACGGCCGCTCGAGCAGTACTTC.

The genes are TRBV28 and TRBJ1-3, with unresolved D. In germline, CDR1 is MDHEN, CDR2 SYDVKM. The CDR3 covers 15 residues. The V and J ends lost 1 base and 4 bases respectively, with 11 bases between them. The CDR3 DNA sequence: TGTGCCAGCAGTTTATTTCTGGCGCTGGGAAACACCATATATTTT. The encoded protein is CASSLFLALGNTIYF.

This clonotype was observed at least ten times. The V call is TRBV7-3, the J call TRBJ2-3; 10 nucleotides align to TRBD2. The CDR3 loop spans 17 amino acids. V gave up 1 base and J gave up 2 bases; unmatched junction bases: 6. CDR1 SGHTA and CDR2 FQGTGA come from the germline V gene. CDR3 loop: CASSLKTSGAITDTQYF. The CDR3 region has the DNA TGTGCCAGCAGCTTAAAAACTAGCGGGGCGATCACAGATACGCAGTATTTT.

The V call is TRBV19, the J call TRBJ1-4; TRBD1 matches 9 bases. Losses at the gene ends were 5 bases for V and 3 bases for J; bases not matched to a gene: 10. The germline CDR1 and CDR2 sequences are LNHDA and SQIVND (reference sequence). This CDR3 region has 17 residues. CDR3 sequence (DNA): TGTGCCAGTAGTTCAAACAGGGGGCGGTGGGCTAATGAAAAACTGTTTTTT. Its protein is CASSSNRGRWANEKLFF.

This clonotype was detected ten times or more. The chain uses TRBV4-2 and TRBJ1-2; no reliable D call. From germline, CDR1 is LGHNA and CDR2 YNFKEQ. The V end lost 7 bases, the J end lost 1 base, and 16 bases lay between the germline ends. The CDR3 loop spans 15 amino acids. CDR3 DNA: TGTGCCAGCACCGCTGGTAGTGCGGATAACTATGGCTACACCTTC. This gives the protein CASTAGSADNYGYTF.

Ten or more counts support this clonotype. The CDR3 sequence is CASSPDKNNEQFF. The CDR3 region has the DNA TGTGCCAGCTCACCCGACAAAAACAATGAGCAGTTCTTC. J is TRBJ2-1 and V is TRBV18; D remains unclear. V was clipped by 3 bases and J by 5 bases, with 8 bases between them. CDR1 KGHSH and CDR2 LQKENI come from the germline V gene. CDR3 length equals 13 residues. The full variable domain, completed using reference TRBV18 and TRBJ2-1, is NAGVMQNPRHLVRRRGQEARLRCSPMKGHSHVYWYRQLPEEGLKFMVYLQKENIIDESGMPKERFSAEFPKEGPSILRIQQVVRGDSAAYFCASSPDKNNEQFFGPGTRLTVL.

This clonotype was detected ten times or more. The chain is built from TRBV3-1 and TRBJ1-6; D uncertain. CDR3 length equals 14 residues. V shed 3 bases and J shed 3 bases, with 6 bases lying between them. CDR1 and CDR2 from the germline V gene are LGHDT and YNNKEL (reference sequence). The CDR3 nucleotides are TGTGCCAGCAGCCATGCGGGCTATAATTCACCCCTCCACTTT. Protein sequence: CASSHAGYNSPLHF. Supplemented by reference TRBV3-1 and TRBJ1-6, the full variable domain reads DTAVSQTPKYLVTQMGNDKSIKCEQNLGHDTMYWYKQDSKKFLKIMFSYNNKELIINETVPNRFSPKSPDKAHLNLHINSLELGDSAVYFCASSHAGYNSPLHFGNGTRLTVT.

Ten or more counts support this clonotype. This chain connects TRBV5-1 to TRBJ2-6, with D possibly being TRBD2 (7 bases). V was cut by 0 bases and J by 4 bases, with 11 bases left in between. Germline values: CDR1 SGHRS, CDR2 YFSETQ. The CDR3 totals 16 residues. In DNA form, the CDR3 reads TGCGCCAGCAGCTTGGCGGCGGGGGCCGGGGCCAACGTCCTGACTTTC. It codes for CASSLAAGAGANVLTF.

This clonotype was recorded many times. V usage is TRBV5-1 and J usage is TRBJ2-3; no firm D call. Trimming shortened V by 4 bases and J by 0 bases, and 9 bases separated the two germline ends. The CDR3 has 14 amino acids. Germline CDR1 and CDR2: SGHRS and YFSETQ. The CDR3 region has the DNA TGCGCCAGCAGCCCAGAGAAGAGCACAGATACGCAGTATTTT. Protein sequence: CASSPEKSTDTQYF.

In this sample, this clonotype turned up many times. The V and J genes are TRBV6-2 or TRBV6-3 and TRBJ2-1; D perhaps matches TRBD1 (5 bases). CDR1 is MNHEY and CDR2 is SVGEGT in the germline V gene. This CDR3 contains 13 residues. V lost 2 bases and J 5 bases, leaving 7 bases between the germline ends. CDR3 amino acids: CASSYGAHNEQFF. CDR3 DNA sequence: TGTGCCAGCAGTTACGGGGCTCACAATGAGCAGTTCTTC.

This clonotype has a count of ten or more. The chain recombines TRBV9 with TRBJ2-3; the D is unclear. Germline assignment: CDR1 SGDLS and CDR2 YYNGEE. V was clipped by 4 bases and J by 0 bases, with 6 bases between them. CDR3 size: 13 residues. Here the CDR3 DNA reads TGTGCCAGCAGCACCTCTAGCACAGATACGCAGTATTTT. It translates to CASSTSSTDTQYF.

This chain joins TRBV5-6 and TRBJ2-7, with 7 bases that match TRBD1. Germline-derived CDR1 and CDR2 are SGHDT and YYEEEE. V trimming: 2 bases; J trimming: 2 bases; junction bases outside the gene matches: 4. This CDR3 has 14 residues. For the CDR3, the DNA is TGTGCCAGCAGCTTCTCAGGGGGACCCTACGAGCAGTACGTC. Amino acid sequence: CASSFSGGPYEQYV.

This clonotype was counted many times. V gene TRBV27 combines with J gene TRBJ2-3; TRBD2 agrees at 7 bases. With 8 bases clipped from V and 3 bases from J, the junction kept 14 bases outside the gene matches. CDR1 and CDR2 (germline): MNHEY, SMNVEV (reference sequence). This CDR3 has 16 residues. The CDR3, as DNA: TGTGCCAGCCGGCCGCGGTCTGGCGGGGGTACAGATACGCAGTATTTT. Its protein product is CASRPRSGGGTDTQYF.

A few counts support this clonotype. CDR3 sequence: CASSPTGQGSSYNSPLHF. CDR3 in DNA: TGTGCCAGCAGCCCAACCGGACAGGGAAGCTCCTATAATTCACCCCTCCACTTT. The chain joins TRBV5-6 to TRBJ1-6; 8 bases fit TRBD1. This CDR3 spans 18 amino acids. Germline V gene lookup returns CDR1 SGHDT and CDR2 YYEEEE. J was trimmed by 0 bases and V by 4 bases; bases with no gene match: 9.

This clonotype was counted only a few times. The chain is built from TRBV6-5 and TRBJ1-1; the match to TRBD1 covers 7 bases. The germline CDR1 and CDR2 sequences are MNHEY and SVGAGI. V trimming: 0 bases; J trimming: 4 bases; junction bases outside the gene matches: 5. The CDR3 runs to 15 residues. The CDR3 sequence: CASSYSSAGGTEAFF. The CDR3 DNA follows: TGTGCCAGCAGTTACTCGAGTGCAGGGGGCACTGAAGCTTTCTTT.

Only a few counts were recorded for this clonotype. This sequence joins TRBV5-5 and TRBJ1-2; no clear D gene. The CDR3 runs 12 residues. The germline V and J ends were trimmed by 4 bases and 8 bases, with 12 bases remaining between them. CDR1 SGHKS and CDR2 YYEKEE come from the germline V gene (reference sequence). This chain's CDR3 is CASSPFLGGYTF. The CDR3 coding sequence is TGTGCCAGCAGCCCGTTTCTGGGAGGCTACACCTTC.

V gene TRBV7-9 combines with J gene TRBJ2-5; D call uncertain. The germline V gene encodes CDR1 SEHNR and CDR2 FQNEAQ (reference sequence). Trimming pared 3 bases from V and 7 bases from J, leaving 12 bases between. The CDR3 totals 13 residues. The CDR3: CASSFAPAGTQYF. The CDR3 region has the DNA TGTGCCAGCAGCTTCGCCCCAGCTGGGACCCAGTACTTC.

This clonotype was seen at least ten times. The rearrangement links TRBV4-3 to TRBJ2-1; 7 bases agree with TRBD2. J lost 3 bases, V lost 2 bases, and 10 bases had no gene match. The CDR3 has 17 amino acids. Looked up from germline, CDR1 is LGHNA and CDR2 is YSLEER. DNA for the CDR3: TGCGCCAGCAGCCAACTCCTCGGGACTAACCTCTACAATGAGCAGTTCTTC. This gives the protein CASSQLLGTNLYNEQFF.

This clonotype was counted at least ten times. The chain uses TRBV7-7 and TRBJ2-3; D gene uncertain. Germline V lookup: CDR1 SSHAT, CDR2 FNYEAQ (reference sequence). CDR3 length: 15 residues. Trimming removed 5 bases at V and 3 bases at J, with 15 bases between. The CDR3 region is CASSPGLGKTDTQYF. The CDR3 DNA reads as TGTGCCAGCAGCCCCGGATTGGGGAAAACAGATACGCAGTATTTT.

This clonotype was seen at least ten times. The chain is built from TRBV12-3 or TRBV12-4 and TRBJ2-1; D possibly matches TRBD1 or TRBD2 (5 bases each). Trimming left V 2 bases short and J 9 bases short, with 17 bases between. This CDR3 spans 15 amino acids. The CDR3 is CASSLRPGAGFEQFF. DNA of the CDR3: TGTGCCAGCAGTTTAAGGCCCGGGGCAGGGTTTGAGCAGTTCTTC.

Many counts were recorded for this clonotype. The chain employs TRBV7-9 and TRBJ1-1; TRBD1 is a possible D gene (5 bases). The CDR3 length is 15 residues. The germline V gene has CDR1 SEHNR and CDR2 FQNEAQ (reference sequence). V gave up 4 bases and J gave up 3 bases, with 15 bases separating them. The CDR3 spells CASSSRGTLDTEAFF. The CDR3 nucleotides are TGTGCCAGCAGCTCTCGTGGGACGTTAGACACTGAAGCTTTCTTT. Complete variable domain (other parts from reference TRBV7-9 and TRBJ1-1): DTGVSQNPRHKITKRGQNVTFRCDPISEHNRLYWYRQTLGQGPEFLTYFQNEAQLEKSRLLSDRFSAERPKGSFSTLEIQRTEQGDSAMYLCASSSRGTLDTEAFFGQGTRLTVV.